What follows is one T cell receptor (beta chain) and its context. Antigen specificity is unknown. This sample also contains other DNA sequences that code for the same CDR3. The data stem from a study of T cell responses to AZD1222 COVID-19 vaccine. Study context: Samples with a second dose at about 4 or about 12 weeks were pooled together. Findings of the study overall: Sampled repertoires all dated from after the peak T cell response. Donors were largely white British and mainly female; clonal diversity was possibly underestimated. Dominant CD4 TCR responses targeted spike regions 160-218 and 743-854.

The data were produced by immunoSEQ multiplex PCR, yet TCRdb's version contains in-frame clones alone and is incomplete. Of 150,000 to 200,000 clones in the sample, 88% were seen once. The V end lost 0 bases, the J end lost 0 bases, and 8 bases lay between the germline ends. The CDR3 consists of 15 residues. Germline CDR1 and CDR2: SGHRS and YFSETQ. This material consisted of peripheral blood, taken on day 0 of AZD1222 vaccination. V usage is TRBV5-1 and J usage is TRBJ2-3; a weak D match, TRBD2 (6 bases). This TCR was sampled from an adult in good health. CDR3 bases: TGCGCCAGCAGCTTGGCCAGCGGGAGCACAGATACGCAGTATTTT. The encoded protein is CASSLASGSTDTQYF.